This T cell receptor (beta chain) originates from a study of memory CD8 T cells in hepatitis C reinfection. Turning to the study itself: A couple of donors resolved primary infection, then developed chronic reinfection.

Profiling relied on immunoSEQ multiplex PCR, and the TCRdb table lists in-frame clones only, not all of them. The data hold 50,000 or so clones, with about nine tenths observed a single time. The CDR3 runs to 13 residues. Per germline, CDR1 MNHEY and CDR2 SVGAGI. The germline V and J ends were trimmed by 7 bases and 5 bases, with 14 bases remaining between them. Documented time point: pre-reinfection, 55 to 20 weeks before reinfection detection. Sorted cells were sequenced directly ex vivo without any in vitro expansion. Total naive CD8 T cells were sorted as viable CD3+ CD8+ CD45RO- cells from two donors.

This sequence joins TRBV6-5 and TRBJ2-5; a weak D match, TRBD2 (6 bases). Sequenced input: naive CD8+ T cells sorted from blood. This receptor was obtained from a man aged 18 to 29 with hepatitis C virus infection. CDR3 residues: CASNQLAGETQYF. CDR3 DNA: TGTGCCAGCAACCAACTAGCAGGGGAGACCCAGTACTTC.